This T cell receptor (beta chain) was captured by sequencing in a study of spatial heterogeneity in lung cancer. Individual TCR cDNA molecules each bore their own unique molecular identifier. One entry per CDR3 protein results from TCRdb running MiXCR on the 5' RACE reads. The sample has more than 85,000 distinct CDR3 sequences; around 10% are singletons. In its sample, this clonotype was seen many times. Time point: sample taken at primary tumor resection. Sequencing was performed on whole RNA extracted from tumor and nontumor lung tissue, or from frozen PBMC, and the material was left unsorted. Donation came from approximately 69 patients with untreated early-stage non-small cell lung cancer. CDR1 and CDR2 (germline): DFQATT, SNEGSKA (reference sequence). The CDR3 loop spans 13 amino acids. Trimming left V 4 bases short and J 4 bases short, with 10 bases between.

The sequences come from PBMCs, collected at surgery. The TCR comes from a male donor with early-stage non-small cell lung cancer. V usage is TRBV20-1 and J usage is TRBJ2-2; D is unclear. CDR3 nucleotides: TGCAGTGCTAATAGTGTGGGCACCGGGGAGCTGTTTTTT. Translation gives CSANSVGTGELFF.